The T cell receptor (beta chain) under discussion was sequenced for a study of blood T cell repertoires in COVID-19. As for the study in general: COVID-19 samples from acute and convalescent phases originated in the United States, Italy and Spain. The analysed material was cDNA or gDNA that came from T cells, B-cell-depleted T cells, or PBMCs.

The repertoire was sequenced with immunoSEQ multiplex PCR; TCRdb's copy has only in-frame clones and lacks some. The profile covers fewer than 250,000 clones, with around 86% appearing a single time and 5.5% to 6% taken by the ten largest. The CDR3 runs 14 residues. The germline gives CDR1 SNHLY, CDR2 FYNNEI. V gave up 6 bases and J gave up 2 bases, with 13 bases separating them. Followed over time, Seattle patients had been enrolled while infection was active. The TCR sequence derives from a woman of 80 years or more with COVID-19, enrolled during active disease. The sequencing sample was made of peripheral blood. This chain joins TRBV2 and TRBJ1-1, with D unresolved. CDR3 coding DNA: TGTGCCAGCAGGGCGCTCCAGGAAAACACTGAAGCTTTCTTT. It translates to CASRALQENTEAFF.